These 3 T cell receptor beta chains originate from one sample sequenced in a study of STAT5B mutations in CD4+ large granular lymphocyte leukemia. Measured with immunoSEQ multiplex PCR; TCRdb has only the in-frame clones, and not every one. The sample comprises 40,000 to 50,000 clones, about 86% of which are singletons, and less than 0.4% rests with the top ten. Sequenced: CD4+ T cells from blood buffy coats. These receptors came from a human donor in good health.

In its sample, this clone was seen a few times. The V and J genes are TRBV19 and TRBJ1-2, with D perhaps TRBD1 (6 bases). V lost 6 bases to trimming and J lost 4 bases, with 9 bases between them. The CDR3 has 12 residues. The germline V gene has CDR1 LNHDA and CDR2 SQIVND (reference sequence). This CDR3 reads CASSGQSYGYTF. CDR3 DNA: TGTGCCAGTAGCGGACAGAGCTATGGCTACACCTTC. The variable domain in full, with the rest retrieved from reference TRBV19 and TRBJ1-2, is DGGITQSPKYLFRKEGQNVTLSCEQNLNHDAMYWYRQDPGQGLRLIYYSQIVNDFQKGDIAEGYSVSREKKESFPLTVTSAQKNPTAFYLCASSGQSYGYTFGSGTRLTVV.

This sequence joins TRBV2 and TRBJ2-7; 8 positions match TRBD1. The germline V gene has CDR1 SNHLY and CDR2 FYNNEI. V shed 6 bases and J 3 bases; nucleotides not matched to a gene: 34. The CDR3 is made up of 23 amino acids. In DNA, the CDR3 is TGTGCCAGCAGGGATAGGAGGACAGGGAGTACGGTGGCCGGAGGTACACCCTACTACGAGCAGTACTTC. Its protein is CASRDRRTGSTVAGGTPYYEQYF. The entire variable domain, with the rest obtained from reference TRBV2 and TRBJ2-7, is as follows: EPEVTQTPSHQVTQMGQEVILRCVPISNHLYFYWYRQILGQKVEFLVSFYNNEISEKSEIFDDQFSVERPDGSNFTLKIRSTKLEDSAMYFCASRDRRTGSTVAGGTPYYEQYFGPGTRLTVT.

J is TRBJ2-7 and V is TRBV30, with 13 bases identical to TRBD2. The CDR3 totals 14 residues. Germline V gene lookup returns CDR1 GTSNPN and CDR2 SVGIG (reference sequence). V lost 3 bases to trimming and J lost 3 bases; unmatched junction nucleotides: 2. The CDR3 DNA sequence: TGTGCCTGGAGCTGGACTAGCGGGGGCTACGAGCAGTACTTC. Its protein is CAWSWTSGGYEQYF.